Listed below are T cell receptor beta chains from one sample, sequenced in a study of cytomegalovirus exposure and HLA in healthy donors. Method: immunoSEQ multiplex PCR; TCRdb's copy keeps in-frame clones and lacks some. The sample is made up of 90,000 to 120,000 clones, and the top ten hold 0.55% to 0.65% of it. Material for sequencing was PBMCs. These receptors all come from a man in his fifties or sixties in good health and CMV-seronegative. Both conserved end residues are part of each CDR3. The order of the fields is J gene, V gene, CDR3 length, D gene, CDR3 DNA, CDR3 protein. The D gene is left open where the match is weak.

>TRBJ2-3|TRBV29-1|14|TRBD2
TGCAGCGTTGAAAGTCGGGGGGAAGGAGATACGCAGTATTTT
CSVESRGEGDTQYF
>TRBJ1-1|TRBV7-2|15|TRBD1
TGTGCCAGCAGCTTGGACAGGGGGTCGTACAATGAAGCTTTCTTT
CASSLDRGSYNEAFF
>TRBJ1-1|TRBV4-1|14|-
TGCGCCAGCAGCCAAGATTTCAGGGACACTGAAGCTTTCTTT
CASSQDFRDTEAFF
>TRBJ2-7|TRBV2|15|-
TGTGCCAGCTATCCCTACGTAGACTTCCGCTACGAGCAGTACTTC
CASYPYVDFRYEQYF
>TRBJ2-7|TRBV10-3|15|-
TGTGCCATCAGTTATCGACCGACAGGAACCTACGAGCAGTACTTC
CAISYRPTGTYEQYF
>TRBJ2-7|TRBV5-6|16|TRBD2
TGTGCCAGCAGCCCCGGACTAGCGGAAAGCTCCTACGAGCAGTACTTC
CASSPGLAESSYEQYF
>TRBJ1-1|TRBV29-1|12|-
TGCAGCGTGGTTAAAGGGGACACTGAAGCTTTCTTT
CSVVKGDTEAFF
>TRBJ1-1|TRBV4-3|16|TRBD1
TGCGCCAGCCACCCCGGGACAGGGGTAAGGAACACTGAAGCTTTCTTT
CASHPGTGVRNTEAFF
>TRBJ1-1|TRBV7-2|12|-
TGTGCCAGCAGCCATCCGAACACTGAAGCTTTCTTT
CASSHPNTEAFF
>TRBJ1-2|TRBV5-5|16|TRBD1
TGTGCCAGCAGCCGTCCGACTGACAGGGAAAACTATGGCTACACCTTC
CASSRPTDRENYGYTF
>TRBJ2-1|TRBV29-1|14|TRBD2
TGCAGCGTTCTGCAGTTAGCGGGAAGGAATGAGCAGTTCTTC
CSVLQLAGRNEQFF
>TRBJ2-5|TRBV5-4|15|-
TGTGCCAGCAGCTCCTATCTTTCGGGTCAAGAGACCCAGTACTTC
CASSSYLSGQETQYF
>TRBJ1-2|TRBV5-1|13|-
TGCGCCAGCAGCTTGCCCGAGGGAGGTGGCTACACCTTC
CASSLPEGGGYTF
>TRBJ2-7|TRBV15|15|-
TGTGCCACCTCCAGTCGGGAGCGGTCTTCCGGCGAGCAGTACTTC
CATSSRERSSGEQYF
>TRBJ1-4|TRBV14|14|-
TGTGCCAGCAGCCAAGGGGACATCAGGGAAAAACTGTTTTTT
CASSQGDIREKLFF
>TRBJ2-1|TRBV2|17|TRBD2
TGTGCCAGCAGGCGACCGGGACTAGCCAATTCCTACAATGAGCAGTTCTTC
CASRRPGLANSYNEQFF
>TRBJ2-1|TRBV7-6|15|-
TGTGCCAGCAGCACTCACGGGAGCTCCTACAATGAGCAGTTCTTC
CASSTHGSSYNEQFF
>TRBJ1-1|TRBV5-1|18|-
TGCGCCAGCAGCAGAACCCCGACAGGCTATGCTCCGAACACTGAAGCTTTCTTT
CASSRTPTGYAPNTEAFF
>TRBJ2-3|TRBV11-3|14|-
TGTGCCAGCAGCTTCCTTGGGACAATGGATACGCAGTATTTT
CASSFLGTMDTQYF
>TRBJ2-7|TRBV5-1|14|TRBD1
TGCGCCAGCAGCTTGGAGGGACAGGGGTACGAGCAGTACTTC
CASSLEGQGYEQYF
>TRBJ1-1|TRBV7-2|13|-
TGTGCCAGCAGCGGTGACCCAGGGGCTGAAGCTTTCTTT
CASSGDPGAEAFF
>TRBJ1-2|TRBV19|16|-
TGTGCCAGTAGTATTGGAGGGTTTCGGTGGTACGGTGGCTACACCTTC
CASSIGGFRWYGGYTF
>TRBJ2-1|TRBV6-5|13|TRBD1
TGTGCCAGCATGAGACAGGGAAGTAATGAGCAGTTCTTC
CASMRQGSNEQFF
>TRBJ2-1|TRBV9|15|TRBD2
TGTGCCAGCAGCGCCTCCCTGGCGGGAGGCCATGAGCAGTTCTTC
CASSASLAGGHEQFF
>TRBJ1-5|TRBV29-1|13|TRBD1
TGCAGCGTTGCACAGGGGCCAAATCAGCCCCAGCATTTT
CSVAQGPNQPQHF
>TRBJ1-1|TRBV29-1|14|TRBD1
TGCAGCGCAACGGGACAGAGAGATAGCACTGAAGCTTTCTTT
CSATGQRDSTEAFF
>TRBJ1-1|TRBV18|14|-
TGTGCCAGCTCACCAGGACAAGCGAACACTGAAGCTTTCTTT
CASSPGQANTEAFF
>TRBJ1-6|TRBV5-6|14|-
TGTGCCAGCAGCTCAGGGTATAGGGATTCACCCCTCCACTTT
CASSSGYRDSPLHF
>TRBJ2-5|TRBV6-6|15|TRBD1
TGTGCCAGCAGTTACAGGGCAGGGGGAATTGAGACCCAGTACTTC
CASSYRAGGIETQYF
>TRBJ1-1|TRBV14|14|-
TGTGCCAGCAGCCAAGGACGGGGGTACACTGAAGCTTTCTTT
CASSQGRGYTEAFF
>TRBJ1-3|TRBV10-2|14|-
TGCGCCAGCAGTGACTGGGGGGATCTAAACACCATATATTTT
CASSDWGDLNTIYF
>TRBJ1-3|TRBV4-3|16|-
TGCGCCAGCAGCCAAGATCAGTCGGGAGTTAGAAACACCATATATTTT
CASSQDQSGVRNTIYF
>TRBJ1-5|TRBV4-1|18|-
TGCGCCAGCAGCCAAGATTCCCTGACATCTCAGAGCAATCAGCCCCAGCATTTT
CASSQDSLTSQSNQPQHF
>TRBJ1-2|TRBV6-1|15|TRBD1
TGTGCCAGCAGTCCTATTTTAGACAGGGAGTATGGCTACACCTTC
CASSPILDREYGYTF
>TRBJ1-3|TRBV4-3|17|TRBD1
TGCGCCAGCAGCCCGGAGGGACAGGGTGGATCTGGAAACACCATATATTTT
CASSPEGQGGSGNTIYF
>TRBJ1-2|TRBV27|19|TRBD1
TGTGCCAGCAGTCCGCTATCCGGGACAGGGCCCCTTTATGGGTATGGCTACACCTTC
CASSPLSGTGPLYGYGYTF
>TRBJ2-5|TRBV5-4|14|TRBD2
TGTGCCAGCAGCTTTACTAGCGGGAGTCAGACCCAGTACTTC
CASSFTSGSQTQYF
>TRBJ1-2|TRBV9|17|TRBD1
TGTGCCAGCAGCGTAGCCGGTTTGATTGGACAGGTACATGGCTACACCTTC
CASSVAGLIGQVHGYTF
>TRBJ1-3|TRBV9|17|-
TGTGCCAGCAGCGTATCTTGGGACTTCATCTCTGGAAACACCATATATTTT
CASSVSWDFISGNTIYF
>TRBJ1-2|TRBV7-9|14|-
TGTGCCAGCACCCACAACACGGGGTATGTCGGCTACACCTTC
CASTHNTGYVGYTF
>TRBJ1-2|TRBV6-6|15|TRBD1
TGTGCCAGCAGTGGGTCCGGGACAGGGGAGGCTGGCTACACCTTC
CASSGSGTGEAGYTF
>TRBJ1-2|TRBV7-2|14|-
TGTGCCAGCAGCCTTCGACAGGATGGCTATGGCTACACCTTC
CASSLRQDGYGYTF
>TRBJ1-1|TRBV19|13|TRBD1
TGTGCCAGTAGTGCGGACAGGGACACTGAAGCTTTCTTT
CASSADRDTEAFF
>TRBJ1-5|TRBV5-6|18|TRBD1
TGTGCCAGCAGCAGGGCCGGGACAGGGCATGGCGGCAATCAGCCCCAGCATTTT
CASSRAGTGHGGNQPQHF
>TRBJ1-1|TRBV7-8|13|-
TGTGCCAGCAGCTCGGGACTTCGCACTGAAGCTTTCTTT
CASSSGLRTEAFF